The 2 T cell receptor beta chains in this list originate from one sample, sequenced in a study of shared clonotypes between healthy human individuals. Repertoires were generated with immunoSEQ multiplex PCR, while TCRdb's copy carries only in-frame clones and drops some. This table has about half a million clones, around 79% appearing once. The source material was PBMCs. All receptors come from a woman between 40 and 55 years old in good health. Some clones in this sample may be carry-over from other donors' samples.

This chain connects TRBV19 to TRBJ1-5; 9 positions match TRBD1. The CDR3 loop spans 20 amino acids. From germline, CDR1 is LNHDA and CDR2 SQIVND (reference sequence). Losses at the gene ends were 1 base for V and 0 bases for J; bases not matched to a gene: 13. The CDR3 here is CASSIGPTGGKGVSNQPQHF. For the CDR3, the DNA is TGTGCCAGTAGTATAGGCCCCACAGGGGGCAAAGGGGTTAGCAATCAGCCCCAGCATTTT.

The chain has TRBV25-1 and TRBJ2-1, with D unresolved. V was trimmed by 4 bases and J by 7 bases, leaving 2 bases between them. CDR1 MGHDK and CDR2 SYGVNS come from the germline V gene. The CDR3 is 10 amino acids. For the CDR3, the DNA is TGTGCCAGCAGTGGGAATGAGCAGTTCTTC. It translates to CASSGNEQFF.